The 4 T cell receptor beta chains given below trace back to one sample, sequenced in a study of blood T cell repertoires in COVID-19 (TCRdb year 2020). The method behind the library was the immunoSEQ multiplex PCR assay. This is the immuneACCESS table as TCRdb keeps it, with only in-frame sequences that have V and J called. A part of the clones is gone; compared with another copy, unresolved V genes explain less than half, and the rest is unexplained. The table for this sample lists over 120,000 clones; approximately 88% of them were counted only once. The ten largest clonotypes hold 1.7% of the sample. Sequenced material: peripheral blood. The origin of the receptors is a woman aged 45-65 years with acute or convalescent COVID-19.

The CDR3 spells CASSLSGQYGELFF. CDR3 sequence (DNA): TGTGCCAGCAGTTTATCGGGACAGTACGGGGAGCTGTTTTTT. This rearrangement joins TRBV27 to TRBJ2-2; 7 bases align to TRBD1. Germline CDR1 MNHEY, CDR2 SMNVEV (reference sequence). V trimming: 0 bases; J trimming: 7 bases; junction bases outside the gene matches: 2. This CDR3 has 14 amino acids.

This sequence joins TRBV9 and TRBJ1-2, with D possibly TRBD1 on 5 matching bases. The CDR3 contains 13 residues. V was pared by 7 bases and J by 3 bases, with 13 bases between. CDR1 and CDR2 from the germline V gene are SGDLS and YYNGEE. The CDR3 nucleotides are TGTGCCAGCGGGGCGGGGCACGACTATGGCTACACCTTC. This codes for CASGAGHDYGYTF.

The chain employs TRBV10-1 and TRBJ1-1; 8 bases align to TRBD1. Trimming removed 2 bases from V and 4 bases from J; junction bases left unmatched: 6. The CDR3 is 15 residues long. Looked up from germline, CDR1 is WNHNN and CDR2 is SYGVQD (reference sequence). CDR3 sequence: CASSEEPQGATEAFF. The CDR3 DNA reads TGCGCCAGCAGTGAGGAGCCCCAGGGGGCCACTGAAGCTTTCTTT.

V gene TRBV19 combines with J gene TRBJ1-4; 10 nucleotides match TRBD1. J was trimmed by 7 bases and V by 8 bases; bases with no gene match: 4. In germline, CDR1 is LNHDA, CDR2 SQIVND (reference sequence). This CDR3 region has 13 residues. In DNA form, the CDR3 reads TGTGCCAGTCTGGACAGGGGGAGTGAAAAACTGTTTTTT. Residues: CASLDRGSEKLFF.